The 2 T cell receptor beta chains reported below all come from one sample, sequenced in a study of T cell responses to AZD1222 COVID-19 vaccine. Libraries were prepared by immunoSEQ multiplex PCR; TCRdb keeps only in-frame clonotypes and omits some of them. The sample lists some 86,000 clones, over 75% occurring once. This sample comprised peripheral blood, obtained on day 0 of AZD1222 vaccination. The source of these receptors is an adult in good health.

The chain has TRBV7-3 and TRBJ1-1; D possibly corresponds to TRBD1 (6 bases). The CDR3 runs 15 residues. Germline assignment: CDR1 SGHTA and CDR2 FQGTGA. V lost 0 bases to trimming and J lost 1 base, with 9 bases between them. The CDR3 DNA reads as TGTGCCAGCAGCTTAACAGGGGGGTGGAACACTGAAGCTTTCTTT. Amino acid sequence: CASSLTGGWNTEAFF.

CDR3 bases: TGTGCCAGCAGCCCGAGACCGGGACCTTACAATGAGCAGTTCTTC. Protein: CASSPRPGPYNEQFF. The chain couples TRBV4-2 to TRBJ2-1; D tentatively fits TRBD1 or TRBD2 (5 bases each). Germline values: CDR1 LGHNA, CDR2 YNFKEQ. Trimming shortened V by 4 bases and J by 4 bases, and 14 bases separated the two germline ends. This CDR3 is built from 15 residues.